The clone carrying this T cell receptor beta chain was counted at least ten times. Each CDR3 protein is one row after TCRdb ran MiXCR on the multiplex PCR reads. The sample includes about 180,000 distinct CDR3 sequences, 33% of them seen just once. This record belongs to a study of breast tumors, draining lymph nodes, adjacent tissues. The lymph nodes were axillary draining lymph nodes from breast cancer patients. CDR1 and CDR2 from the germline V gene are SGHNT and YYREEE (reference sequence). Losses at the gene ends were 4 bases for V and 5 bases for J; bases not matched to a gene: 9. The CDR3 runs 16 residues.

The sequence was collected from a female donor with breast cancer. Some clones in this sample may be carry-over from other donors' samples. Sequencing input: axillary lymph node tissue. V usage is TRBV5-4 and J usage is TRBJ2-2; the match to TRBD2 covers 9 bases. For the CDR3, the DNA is TGTGCCAGCAGCCCGGGGCTAGCGGGACGAACCGGGGAGCTGTTTTTT. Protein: CASSPGLAGRTGELFF.